The clone carrying this T cell receptor beta chain was picked up many times. Deletions cut 1 base from V and 1 base from J, with 10 bases between. The CDR3 runs to 14 residues. Germline CDR1 is SQVTM and CDR2 is ANQGSEA. TCRdb re-called the 5' RACE reads through MiXCR, storing one row per CDR3 protein. The sample yields about 110,000 distinct CDR3 sequences, around 10% seen once. These data belong to a study of early T cells in non-severe SARS-CoV-2 infection. This clonotype was sampled from an adult who was a healthcare worker with PCR-confirmed SARS-CoV-2 infection or an uninfected control (not recorded which). The sequenced sample consisted of whole blood. This chain links TRBV29-1 with TRBJ1-1, with D possibly TRBD1 on 6 matching bases. CDR3: CSVEVQGPNTEAFF. The CDR3 nucleotides are TGCAGCGTTGAAGTACAGGGACCGAACACTGAAGCTTTCTTT.